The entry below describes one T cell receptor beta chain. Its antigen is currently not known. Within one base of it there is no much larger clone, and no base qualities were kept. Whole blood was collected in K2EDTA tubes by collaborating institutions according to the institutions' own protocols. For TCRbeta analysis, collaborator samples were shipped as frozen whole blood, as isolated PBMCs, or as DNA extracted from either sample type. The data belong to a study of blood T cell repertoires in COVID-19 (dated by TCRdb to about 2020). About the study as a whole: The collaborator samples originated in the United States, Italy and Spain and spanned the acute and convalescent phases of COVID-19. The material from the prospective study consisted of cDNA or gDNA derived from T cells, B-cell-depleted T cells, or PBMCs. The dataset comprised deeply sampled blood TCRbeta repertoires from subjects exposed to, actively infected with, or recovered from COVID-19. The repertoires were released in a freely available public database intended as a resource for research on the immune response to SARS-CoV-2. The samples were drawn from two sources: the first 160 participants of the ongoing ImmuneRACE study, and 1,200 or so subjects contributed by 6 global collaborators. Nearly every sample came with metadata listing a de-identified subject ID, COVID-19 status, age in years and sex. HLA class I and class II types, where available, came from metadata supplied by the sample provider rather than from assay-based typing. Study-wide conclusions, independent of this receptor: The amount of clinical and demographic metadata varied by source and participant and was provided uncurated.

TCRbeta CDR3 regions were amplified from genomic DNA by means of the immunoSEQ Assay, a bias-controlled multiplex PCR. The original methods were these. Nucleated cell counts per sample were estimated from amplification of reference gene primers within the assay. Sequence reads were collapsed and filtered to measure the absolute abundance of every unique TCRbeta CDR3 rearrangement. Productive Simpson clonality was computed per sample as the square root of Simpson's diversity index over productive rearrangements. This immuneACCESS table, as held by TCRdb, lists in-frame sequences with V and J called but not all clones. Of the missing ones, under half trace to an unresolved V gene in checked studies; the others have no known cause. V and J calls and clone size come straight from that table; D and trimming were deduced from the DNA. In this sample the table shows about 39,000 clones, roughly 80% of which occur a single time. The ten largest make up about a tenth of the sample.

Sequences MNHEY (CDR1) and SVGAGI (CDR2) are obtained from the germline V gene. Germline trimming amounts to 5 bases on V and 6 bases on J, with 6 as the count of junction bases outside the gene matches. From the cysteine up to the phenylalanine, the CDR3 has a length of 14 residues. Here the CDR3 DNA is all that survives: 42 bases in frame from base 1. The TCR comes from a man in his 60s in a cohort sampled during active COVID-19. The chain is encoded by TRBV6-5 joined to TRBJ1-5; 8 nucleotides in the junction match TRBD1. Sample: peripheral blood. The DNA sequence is TGTGCCAGCAGTACGGACAGGGCAGGTCAGCCCCAGCATTTT. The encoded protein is CASSTDRAGQPQHF.